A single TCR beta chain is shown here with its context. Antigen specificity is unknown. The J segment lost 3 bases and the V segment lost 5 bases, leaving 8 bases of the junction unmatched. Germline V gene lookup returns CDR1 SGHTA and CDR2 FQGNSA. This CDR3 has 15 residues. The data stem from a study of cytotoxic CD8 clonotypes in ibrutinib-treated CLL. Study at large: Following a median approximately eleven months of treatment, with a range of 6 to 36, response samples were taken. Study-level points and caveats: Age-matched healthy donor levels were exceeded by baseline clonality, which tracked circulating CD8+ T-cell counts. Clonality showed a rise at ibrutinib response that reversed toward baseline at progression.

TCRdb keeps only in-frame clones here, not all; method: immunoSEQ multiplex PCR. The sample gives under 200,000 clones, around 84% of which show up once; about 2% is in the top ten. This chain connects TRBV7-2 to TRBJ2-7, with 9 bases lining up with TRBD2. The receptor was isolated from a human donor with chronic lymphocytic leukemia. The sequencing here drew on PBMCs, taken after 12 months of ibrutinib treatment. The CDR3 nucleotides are TGTGCCAGCAGCGTCGAGACTAGCGGACGCTACGAGCAGTACTTC. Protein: CASSVETSGRYEQYF.